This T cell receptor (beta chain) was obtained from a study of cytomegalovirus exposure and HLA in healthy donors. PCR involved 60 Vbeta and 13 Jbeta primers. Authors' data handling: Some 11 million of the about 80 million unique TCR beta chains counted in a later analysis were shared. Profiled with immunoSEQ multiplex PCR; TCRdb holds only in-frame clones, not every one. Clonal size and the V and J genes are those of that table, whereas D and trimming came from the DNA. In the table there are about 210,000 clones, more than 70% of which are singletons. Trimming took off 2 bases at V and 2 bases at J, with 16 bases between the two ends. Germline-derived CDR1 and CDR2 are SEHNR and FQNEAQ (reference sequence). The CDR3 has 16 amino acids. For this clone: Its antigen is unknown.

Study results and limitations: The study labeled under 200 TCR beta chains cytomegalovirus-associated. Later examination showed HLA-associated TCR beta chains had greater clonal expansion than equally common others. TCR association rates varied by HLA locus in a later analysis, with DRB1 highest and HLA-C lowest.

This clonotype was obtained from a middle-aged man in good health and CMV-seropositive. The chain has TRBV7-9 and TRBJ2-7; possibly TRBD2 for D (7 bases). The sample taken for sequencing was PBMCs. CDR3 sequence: CASSLPSAGAPYEQYF. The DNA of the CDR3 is TGTGCCAGCAGCTTACCCTCGGCGGGGGCCCCCTACGAGCAGTACTTC.